A single sample is the source of the 28 T cell receptor beta chains below, sequenced in a study of T cell responses to AZD1222 COVID-19 vaccine. The data were produced by immunoSEQ multiplex PCR, yet TCRdb's version contains in-frame clones alone and is incomplete. The table shows more than 110,000 clones, with 88% occurring only once. This specimen was peripheral blood, taken 28 days after the second AZD1222 dose. All receptors derive from an adult who received the AZD1222 COVID-19 vaccine.

The V gene is TRBV5-1, the J gene TRBJ2-7; D gene uncertain. There are 14 residues in the CDR3. V was cut by 2 bases and J by 2 bases, with 11 bases left in between. Germline assignment: CDR1 SGHRS and CDR2 YFSETQ. The CDR3 sequence is CASSFGGFTYEQYF. Here the CDR3 DNA reads TGCGCCAGCAGCTTCGGTGGATTTACCTACGAGCAGTACTTC.

The genes are TRBV7-3 and TRBJ2-5; 7 bases agree with TRBD2. There are 15 residues in the CDR3. From germline, CDR1 is SGHTA and CDR2 FQGTGA. V lost 2 bases to trimming and J lost 2 bases; unmatched junction nucleotides: 5. The CDR3 DNA sequence: TGTGCCAGCAGCTTAGTCGGCGGGGGACAAGAGACCCAGTACTTC. This codes for CASSLVGGGQETQYF.

The chain links TRBV9 to TRBJ1-6; 9 bases fit TRBD1. Germline CDR1 is SGDLS and CDR2 is YYNGEE. This CDR3 is 16 amino acids long. V shed 5 bases, J shed 4 bases, and the junction held 7 bases outside the gene matches. CDR3 loop: CASREEGQGYNSPLHF. The CDR3 DNA sequence: TGTGCCAGCAGGGAGGAAGGACAGGGGTATAATTCACCCCTCCACTTT.

The chain carries TRBV11-2 and TRBJ2-7, with 8 bases identical to TRBD1. Germline values: CDR1 SGHAT, CDR2 FQNNGV. With V trimmed by 2 bases and J by 9 bases, 3 bases remained unmatched. The CDR3 covers 12 residues. CDR3: CASSLLGTGQYF. As DNA, the CDR3 is TGTGCCAGCAGCTTACTCGGGACAGGGCAGTACTTC.

The count of this clone is one. Other DNA sequences in the sample encode the same CDR3. The chain links TRBV12-3 or TRBV12-4 to TRBJ1-4; tentatively, D is TRBD1 (5 bases). The CDR3 is made up of 12 amino acids. V shed 3 bases and J shed 8 bases, with 7 bases lying between them. In DNA, the CDR3 is TGTGCCAGCAGTTTCGGGACGGAAAAACTGTTTTTT. Translation: CASSFGTEKLFF.

This clone was observed a single time. The chain couples TRBV13 to TRBJ1-6; 10 bases agree with TRBD1. The CDR3 length is 18 residues. J was trimmed by 3 bases and V by 4 bases; bases with no gene match: 9. The germline V gene encodes CDR1 PRHDT and CDR2 FYEKMQ (reference sequence). This CDR3 is CASSSRDRGPNYNSPLHF. CDR3 DNA: TGTGCCAGCAGCTCCCGGGACAGGGGTCCGAACTATAATTCACCCCTCCACTTT. Using reference TRBV13 and TRBJ1-6 for the parts outside the CDR3, the full variable domain is AAGVIQSPRHLIKEKRETATLKCYPIPRHDTVYWYQQGPGQDPQFLISFYEKMQSDKGSIPDRFSAQQFSDYHSELNMSSLELGDSALYFCASSSRDRGPNYNSPLHFGNGTRLTVT.

CDR3 region: CASVWEGRDLNEQYF. CDR3 bases: TGTGCCAGCGTTTGGGAGGGAAGGGATTTGAACGAGCAGTACTTC. The chain links TRBV6-6 to TRBJ2-7, with 7 bases aligning to TRBD2. CDR1 and CDR2 (germline): MNHNY, SVGAGI (reference sequence). CDR3 length: 15 residues. J gave up 5 bases and V 8 bases, and 15 bases lay outside the gene matches.

The chain couples TRBV7-2 to TRBJ2-7, with 7 bases fitting TRBD1. The CDR3 length is 14 residues. Germline V gene sequence: CDR1 SGHTA, CDR2 FQGNSA. The V segment lost 6 bases and the J segment 4 bases; nucleotides outside the gene matches: 9. The CDR3 DNA follows: TGTGCCAGCAGTCGTAGGGGGCCCCAATACGAGCAGTACTTC. Protein: CASSRRGPQYEQYF.

CDR3 residues: CASSFRRSSYNEQFF. CDR3 bases: TGTGCCAGCAGCTTTAGAAGGAGCTCCTACAATGAGCAGTTCTTC. V usage is TRBV7-2 and J usage is TRBJ2-1, with D hard to call. Germline CDR1 SGHTA, CDR2 FQGNSA. V lost 3 bases to trimming and J lost 0 bases, with 9 bases between them. CDR3 length equals 15 residues.

The J gene is TRBJ1-1, the V gene TRBV11-2; D not certain. V was shortened by 2 bases and J by 0 bases, with 7 bases between the two germline ends. CDR1 and CDR2 from the germline V gene are SGHAT and FQNNGV. The length of the CDR3 is 14 residues. The CDR3 region is CASSLSLLNTEAFF. The CDR3 region has the DNA TGTGCCAGCAGCTTAAGTCTGTTGAACACTGAAGCTTTCTTT.

The rearrangement links TRBV28 to TRBJ1-1; the D is unclear. Germline CDR1 reads MDHEN; CDR2 reads SYDVKM. This CDR3 has 14 residues. Trimming left V 2 bases short and J 0 bases short, with 7 bases between. The CDR3 here is CASSLEQMNTEAFF. The DNA of the CDR3 is TGTGCCAGCAGTTTAGAACAGATGAACACTGAAGCTTTCTTT.

The chain employs TRBV28 and TRBJ2-7, with D tentatively TRBD1 (5 bases). V lost 3 bases to trimming and J lost 2 bases, with 11 bases between them. Germline V gene data show CDR1 as MDHEN and CDR2 as SYDVKM. The CDR3 contains 14 residues. DNA for the CDR3: TGTGCCAGCAGTTTCAAGGGGCGCCCCTACGAGCAGTACTTC. This translates into CASSFKGRPYEQYF.

This chain joins TRBV3-1 (or the pseudogene TRBV3-2) and TRBJ1-4, with D possibly TRBD1 on 5 matching bases. Germline V gives CDR1 LGHDT, CDR2 YNNKEL (reference sequence). V was trimmed by 2 bases and J by 5 bases, leaving 9 bases between them. CDR3 size: 14 residues. CDR3 sequence (DNA): TGTGCCAGCAGCCAATCAGGGATAAATGAAAAACTGTTTTTT. It specifies CASSQSGINEKLFF.

The chain carries TRBV28 and TRBJ2-2; 9 bases map to TRBD2. V gave up 5 bases and J gave up 4 bases; unmatched junction bases: 11. Germline CDR1 is MDHEN and CDR2 is SYDVKM. The CDR3 is 17 residues long. CDR3 loop: CASSLLSGLAGTGELFF. The CDR3 nucleotides are TGTGCCAGCAGTCTCCTCTCGGGACTAGCAGGCACCGGGGAGCTGTTTTTT.

The chain is built from TRBV3-1 (or the pseudogene TRBV3-2) and TRBJ2-2, with 11 bases identical to TRBD2. Trimming took 1 base from V and 1 from J; bases not matched to a gene: 8. Germline loops: CDR1 LGHDT, CDR2 YNNKEL (reference sequence). The CDR3 loop spans 19 amino acids. CDR3 residues: CASSQVPVSGGVNTGELFF. The CDR3 DNA reads as TGTGCCAGCAGCCAAGTTCCCGTTAGCGGGGGGGTGAACACCGGGGAGCTGTTTTTT.

The genes are TRBV27 and TRBJ2-3; D is tentatively TRBD1 or TRBD2 (5 bases each). In germline, CDR1 is MNHEY, CDR2 SMNVEV (reference sequence). Trimming cost V 4 bases and J 6 bases, with 14 bases left between them. The CDR3 extends over 14 amino acids. The CDR3 is CASSSRGPRDTQYF. The CDR3 DNA is TGTGCCAGCAGTTCACGGGGCCCCCGTGATACGCAGTATTTT.

The J gene is TRBJ1-1, the V gene TRBV6-5; 12 nucleotides align to TRBD1. The V gene end was trimmed by 0 bases and the J gene end by 5 bases; junction bases not matched to a gene: 4. Per the germline V gene, CDR1 is MNHEY and CDR2 is SVGAGI. This CDR3 contains 16 residues. Here the CDR3 reads CASSYSGTGGLTEAFF. The CDR3 region has the DNA TGTGCCAGCAGTTACTCCGGGACAGGGGGCTTGACTGAAGCTTTCTTT.

This clone appeared a single time. The V call is TRBV28, the J call TRBJ2-3, with D perhaps matching TRBD2 (6 bases). Looked up from germline, CDR1 is MDHEN and CDR2 is SYDVKM. This CDR3 is 18 amino acids long. V shed 10 bases and J shed 5 bases, with 31 bases lying between them. CDR3 residues: CATRGHIEASDGRDTQYF. DNA of the CDR3: TGTGCCACCCGAGGACACATCGAGGCTAGCGACGGTAGAGATACGCAGTATTTT. Together with reference TRBV28 and TRBJ2-3, the CDR3 gives the full variable domain: DVKVTQSSRYLVKRTGEKVFLECVQDMDHENMFWYRQDPGLGLRLIYFSYDVKMKEKGDIPEGYSVSREKKERFSLILESASTNQTSMYLCATRGHIEASDGRDTQYFGPGTRLTVL.

This clone is a singleton in its sample. The chain joins TRBV6-6 to TRBJ1-1, with 8 bases that match TRBD1. Germline lookup yields CDR1 MNHNY and CDR2 SVGAGI (reference sequence). The V segment lost 6 bases and the J segment 4 bases; nucleotides outside the gene matches: 7. The CDR3 loop spans 14 amino acids. The CDR3 reads CASSRLDRGTEAFF. The DNA for the CDR3 is TGTGCCAGCAGCCGCCTCGACAGGGGCACTGAAGCTTTCTTT.

The count of this clone is one. The J gene is TRBJ1-5, the V gene TRBV19, with a tentative D call TRBD1 (5 bases). This CDR3 is 17 amino acids long. The germline V gene has CDR1 LNHDA and CDR2 SQIVND (reference sequence). Trimming took 7 bases from V and 3 from J, leaving 22 bases between them. Here the CDR3 DNA reads TGTGCCAGTAAGGCCCCCTTTGATCGCGGGGCCAATCAGCCCCAGCATTTT. Protein: CASKAPFDRGANQPQHF.

The rearrangement links TRBV18 to TRBJ2-7; either TRBD1 or TRBD2 may supply D (5 bases each). CDR3 length equals 13 residues. The V gene's germline CDR1 is KGHSH and CDR2 LQKENI. Trimming pared 0 bases from V and 6 bases from J, leaving 9 bases between. CDR3 bases: TGTGCCAGCTCACCACCGGGGGAAGCCGAGCAGTACTTC. Its translation: CASSPPGEAEQYF. Combining the CDR3 with reference TRBV18 and TRBJ2-7 gives the whole variable domain NAGVMQNPRHLVRRRGQEARLRCSPMKGHSHVYWYRQLPEEGLKFMVYLQKENIIDESGMPKERFSAEFPKEGPSILRIQQVVRGDSAAYFCASSPPGEAEQYFGPGTRLTVT.

This clone was recorded once. This sequence joins TRBV21-1 and TRBJ1-5; no check of the table's D call, TRBD1, against the DNA was made. TRBV21-1 is designated a pseudogene. The CDR3 runs 14 residues. The CDR3 coding sequence is TGTGCCAGCAGCCCTAACAGGGGCCGGGAGCCCCAGCATTTT. Translation: CASSPNRGREPQHF.

The chain combines TRBV30 with TRBJ2-7; maybe TRBD1 (6 bases). The CDR3 contains 12 residues. The V end was cut by 8 bases, the J end by 0 bases, with 11 bases between. Germline CDR1 is GTSNPN and CDR2 is SVGIG (reference sequence). The CDR3 region is CAGDITSYEQYF. CDR3 in DNA: TGTGCCGGGGACATCACCTCCTACGAGCAGTACTTC.

This sequence joins TRBV16 and TRBJ2-7, with D unresolved. The CDR3 has 12 amino acids. Trimming took 5 bases from V and 4 from J, leaving 9 bases between them. Looked up from germline, CDR1 is KGHSY and CDR2 is FQNENV. CDR3 residues: CASSSSGYEQYF. CDR3 nucleotide sequence: TGTGCCAGCAGCTCGTCAGGTTACGAGCAGTACTTC.

This clone was seen a handful of times. The rearrangement uses TRBV6-5 and TRBJ1-1, with TRBD1 as a possible D gene (6 bases). CDR1 and CDR2 (germline): MNHEY, SVGAGI. The CDR3 has 15 residues. V lost 2 bases to trimming and J lost 0 bases, with 10 bases between them. In nucleotides, the CDR3 is TGTGCCAGCAGTTACCAACAGGGCATGAACACTGAAGCTTTCTTT. It codes for CASSYQQGMNTEAFF.

The table lists this clone with a count of one. This chain joins TRBV5-1 and TRBJ1-2, with D possibly TRBD1 on 5 matching bases. Trimming removed 4 bases from V and 6 bases from J, with 16 bases in between. Looked up from germline, CDR1 is SGHRS and CDR2 is YFSETQ. This CDR3 region has 14 residues. The CDR3 loop reads CASSKYTVGDGYTF. The CDR3 nucleotides read TGCGCCAGCAGCAAATACACAGTGGGGGATGGCTACACCTTC.

The rearrangement links TRBV10-1 to TRBJ1-1, with D tentatively TRBD1 (6 bases). There are 14 residues in the CDR3. In germline, CDR1 is WNHNN, CDR2 SYGVQD (reference sequence). V was shortened by 6 bases and J by 5 bases, with 16 bases between the two germline ends. The CDR3 DNA sequence: TGCGCCAGCAGCGAGAGGACAGCACGGACTGAAGCTTTCTTT. Translating gives CASSERTARTEAFF.

Remarks on this clone: A read error may account for a junction end that differs from germline. The chain carries TRBV7-3 and TRBJ2-5; 13 bases are shared with TRBD2. Germline values: CDR1 SGHTA, CDR2 FQGTGA. The CDR3 length is 15 residues. CDR3 residues: CASSFTSGREDTQYF. CDR3 bases: TGTGCCAGCAGCTTTACTAGCGGGAGGGAAGATACCCAGTACTTC.